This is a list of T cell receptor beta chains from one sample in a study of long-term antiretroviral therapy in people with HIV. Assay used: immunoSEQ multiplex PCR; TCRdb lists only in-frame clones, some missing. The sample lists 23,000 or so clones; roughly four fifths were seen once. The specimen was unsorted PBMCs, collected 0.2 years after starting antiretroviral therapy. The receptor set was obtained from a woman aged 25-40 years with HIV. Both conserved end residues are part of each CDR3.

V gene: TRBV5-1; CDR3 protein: CASSSSGQGFNYGYTF
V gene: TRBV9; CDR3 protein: CASSVRTRTLTTNEKLFF
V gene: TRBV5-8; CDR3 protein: CASRAGTALYIEQFF
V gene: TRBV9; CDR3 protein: CASSAMTSGIYNEQFF
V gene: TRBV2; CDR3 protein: CASSEGGYGYTF
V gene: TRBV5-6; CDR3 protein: CASSPSDRGLRQPQHF
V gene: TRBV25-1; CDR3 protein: CASSWDRGNSPLHF
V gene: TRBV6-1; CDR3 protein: CASRPGAYSNQPQHF
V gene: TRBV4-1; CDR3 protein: CASSQSPGGENQPQHF
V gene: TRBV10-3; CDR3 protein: CAIRRQGYGYTF
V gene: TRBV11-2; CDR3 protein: CASRTVEGDNSPLHF
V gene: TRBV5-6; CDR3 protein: CASSLWRGGYQNIQYF
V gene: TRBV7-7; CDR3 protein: CASSSAGLAGELFF
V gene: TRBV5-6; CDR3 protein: CASSPLGVAKNIQYF
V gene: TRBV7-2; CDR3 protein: CASSVAQGTNSPLHF
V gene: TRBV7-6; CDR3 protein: CASSSLAGGPWNEQFF
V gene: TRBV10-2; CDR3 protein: CASTNYRGSGNQPQHF
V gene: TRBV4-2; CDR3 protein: CASSPNPGTGGPNTEAFF
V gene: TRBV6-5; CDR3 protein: CASSWTQGKETQYF
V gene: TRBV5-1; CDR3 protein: CASSLEVAPTFYEQFF
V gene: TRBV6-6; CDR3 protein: CASRLSGGYNYGYTF
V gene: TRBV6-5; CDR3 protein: CASSFRGRGGTEAFF
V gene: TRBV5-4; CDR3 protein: CASSLARAGDTQYF
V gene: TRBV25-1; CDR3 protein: CASSEVRANTGELFF
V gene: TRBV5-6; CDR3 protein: CASSWGTGLNTEAFF
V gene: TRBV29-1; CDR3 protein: CSVDVAEQFF
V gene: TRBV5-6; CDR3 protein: CASSSDSRETQYF
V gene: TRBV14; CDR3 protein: CASSLGTGSTDTQYF
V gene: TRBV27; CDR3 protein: CASSLIAGGRETQYF
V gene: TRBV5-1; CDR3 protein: CASSLEGGSGNTIYF
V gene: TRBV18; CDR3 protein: CASSPAGDRVNYGYTF